These 20 T cell receptor beta chains were sequenced from one sample in a study of radiotherapy plus CTLA-4 blockade in lung cancer. Sequencing was performed with immunoSEQ multiplex PCR; in TCRdb, only in-frame clones are kept and a portion is missing. The sample has over 60,000 clones; roughly 91% are singletons. The sequenced sample was peripheral blood, obtained from a patient treated with radiotherapy plus ipilimumab. Receptors were obtained from a human donor with non-small cell lung cancer that progressed on radiotherapy plus ipilimumab.

This chain uses TRBV19 with TRBJ2-7; D is unresolved. The CDR3 runs 16 residues. V shed 3 bases and J shed 3 bases, with 18 bases lying between them. The germline CDR1 and CDR2 sequences are LNHDA and SQIVND (reference sequence). The CDR3 is CASSISRGERRYEQYF. The CDR3 bases are TGTGCCAGTAGTATCTCGCGTGGTGAGCGCCGCTACGAGCAGTACTTC.

The chain joins TRBV10-3 to TRBJ1-5, with D hard to call. V was clipped by 5 bases and J by 7 bases, with 15 bases between them. CDR1 and CDR2 (germline): ENHRY, SYGVKD. The CDR3 is 14 amino acids. CDR3 bases: TGTGCCATCAGTTCACAGTTGGGGAACCAGCCCCAGCATTTT. Protein sequence: CAISSQLGNQPQHF.

The chain links TRBV2 to TRBJ2-5; D remains unclear. This CDR3 has 13 residues. Germline V gene sequence: CDR1 SNHLY, CDR2 FYNNEI. Trimming stripped 3 bases from V and 4 bases from J, with 9 bases between. CDR3 bases: TGTGCCAGCAGTGAGGGCAGCTTAGAGACCCAGTACTTC. It encodes CASSEGSLETQYF.

The chain has TRBV19 and TRBJ1-5, with 7 nucleotides matching TRBD1. The germline CDR1 and CDR2 sequences are LNHDA and SQIVND (reference sequence). This CDR3 comprises 16 residues. The junction had 8 bases not matched to a gene; V was cut back by 5 bases and J by 1 base. CDR3 amino acids: CASSPQGGNSNQPQHF. As DNA, the CDR3 is TGTGCCAGTAGTCCCCAGGGGGGGAACAGCAATCAGCCCCAGCATTTT. Full variable domain (rest looked up from reference TRBV19 and TRBJ1-5): DGGITQSPKYLFRKEGQNVTLSCEQNLNHDAMYWYRQDPGQGLRLIYYSQIVNDFQKGDIAEGYSVSREKKESFPLTVTSAQKNPTAFYLCASSPQGGNSNQPQHFGDGTRLSIL.

V usage is TRBV25-1 and J usage is TRBJ1-2, with TRBD1 identical over 7 bases. V was clipped by 5 bases and J by 4 bases; unmatched bases: 10. Germline values: CDR1 MGHDK, CDR2 SYGVNS. The CDR3 consists of 15 residues. CDR3 region: CASSPLDREGYGYTF. CDR3 DNA sequence: TGTGCCAGCAGTCCTCTCGACAGGGAAGGCTATGGCTACACCTTC.

Comment on this clone: One junction end does not reproduce the germline sequence, and a read error may be involved. The chain links TRBV4-1 to TRBJ2-3; 8 bases line up with TRBD1. The CDR3 contains 13 residues. CDR1 MGHRA and CDR2 YSYEKL come from the germline V gene. CDR3 protein: CASSLPGTGTQYF. The CDR3 DNA reads as TGCGCCAGCAGCTTACCGGGGACAGGTACGCAGTATTTT.

The V and J genes are TRBV11-2 and TRBJ2-7; 7 nucleotides align to TRBD2. This CDR3 region has 16 residues. Germline CDR1 reads SGHAT; CDR2 reads FQNNGV. V lost 0 bases and J lost 0; bases outside the gene matches: 5. The CDR3 here is CASSLELVAGSYEQYF. CDR3 coding DNA: TGTGCCAGCAGCTTAGAACTGGTAGCGGGCTCCTACGAGCAGTACTTC. The full variable domain, completed using reference TRBV11-2 and TRBJ2-7, is EAGVAQSPRYKIIEKRQSVAFWCNPISGHATLYWYQQILGQGPKLLIQFQNNGVVDDSQLPKDRFSAERLKGVDSTLKIQPAKLEDSAVYLCASSLELVAGSYEQYFGPGTRLTVT.

The gene calls are TRBV28 and TRBJ2-1, with TRBD1 identical over 9 bases. V was pared by 5 bases and J by 1 base, with 3 bases of the junction left unmatched. The CDR3 has 15 residues. CDR1 and CDR2 from the germline V gene are MDHEN and SYDVKM. The CDR3 loop is CASSQQGASYNEQFF. DNA for the CDR3: TGTGCCAGCAGTCAACAGGGGGCATCCTACAATGAGCAGTTCTTC.

The chain recombines TRBV28 with TRBJ1-2; D is possibly TRBD1 (5 bases). Trimming shortened V by 7 bases and J by 4 bases, and 13 bases separated the two germline ends. CDR1 and CDR2 from the germline V gene are MDHEN and SYDVKM. The CDR3 is 13 residues long. CDR3 DNA sequence: TGTGCCAGCACCGGGGCAGGGATCTATGGCTACACCTTC. Protein sequence: CASTGAGIYGYTF.

The chain links TRBV9 to TRBJ1-1; 7 nucleotides agree with TRBD1. Germline trimming cut 4 bases from V and 1 base from J; bases unmatched to any gene: 4. CDR3 length: 14 amino acids. The germline CDR1 and CDR2 sequences are SGDLS and YYNGEE. CDR3: CASSTGTANTEAFF. DNA for the CDR3: TGTGCCAGCAGCACCGGGACAGCGAACACTGAAGCTTTCTTT.

The J gene is TRBJ1-3, the V gene TRBV6-5, with D possibly matching TRBD1 (6 bases). This CDR3 is 15 amino acids long. Trimming cost V 4 bases and J 1 base, with 11 bases left between them. Germline V gives CDR1 MNHEY, CDR2 SVGAGI. The CDR3 is CASSWGLGSGNTIYF. The CDR3 nucleotides read TGTGCCAGCAGTTGGGGGCTGGGTTCTGGAAACACCATATATTTT.

CDR3 sequence (DNA): TGTGCCAGCAGCTTAGTACGGGAGGTTCACGAGCAGTACTTC. Translation gives CASSLVREVHEQYF. The chain couples TRBV7-9 to TRBJ2-7; 7 positions agree with TRBD2. The CDR3 contains 14 residues. The junction had 5 bases not matched to a gene; V was cut back by 1 base and J by 5 bases. Germline V lookup: CDR1 SEHNR, CDR2 FQNEAQ (reference sequence).

The genes are TRBV7-8 and TRBJ2-7; TRBD2 aligns across 9 bases. Germline CDR1 reads SGHVS; CDR2 reads FQNEAQ. This CDR3 comprises 14 residues. V was pared by 4 bases and J by 11 bases, with 12 bases of the junction left unmatched. The CDR3 sequence is CASSSSRASGMKYV. The CDR3 DNA is TGTGCCAGCAGCTCGTCTCGGGCTAGCGGGATGAAGTACGTC.

The V call is TRBV9, the J call TRBJ2-2; no reliable D call. Trimming cost V 0 bases and J 0 bases, with 9 bases left between them. The CDR3 consists of 16 residues. Looked up from germline, CDR1 is SGDLS and CDR2 is YYNGEE. This CDR3 is CASSVGVGTNTGELFF. As DNA, the CDR3 is TGTGCCAGCAGCGTAGGGGTAGGGACGAACACCGGGGAGCTGTTTTTT.

Concerning this clone itself: Additional DNA sequences in this sample encode the identical CDR3. The V and J genes are TRBV4-1 and TRBJ2-1; unclear D gene. The CDR3 spans 13 residues. CDR1 MGHRA and CDR2 YSYEKL come from the germline V gene. The V and J ends lost 0 bases and 10 bases respectively, with 10 bases between them. The CDR3 coding sequence is TGCGCCAGCAGCCAAGATTCTTATAACGAGCAGTTCTTC. Its protein product is CASSQDSYNEQFF.

The chain links TRBV4-2 to TRBJ2-5; perhaps TRBD2 as D (6 bases). The assigned J gene may be wrong: the sequence end matches TRBJ2-7 better. Germline V gene data show CDR1 as LGHNA and CDR2 as YNFKEQ. This CDR3 has 16 residues. For the CDR3, the DNA is TGTGCCAGCAGCCAAGCGGACTCACCGGGGGCCTACGAGCAGTACTTC. This gives the protein CASSQADSPGAYEQYF.

This clone has just one count. This rearrangement joins TRBV12-2 to TRBJ2-2; the table's D call, TRBD2, has no DNA check behind it. TRBV12-2 is listed as a pseudogene. The CDR3 loop spans 22 amino acids. As DNA, the CDR3 is TGTGCAAGTCGCTTAGGGTCGGGGAGGGAGACTAGGCGAACCACGAACACCGGGGAGCTGTTTTTT. This encodes CASRLGSGRETRRTTNTGELFF.

V gene TRBV5-6 combines with J gene TRBJ2-1; TRBD1 matches 9 bases. V dropped 4 bases and J dropped 2; count of bases not matched to a gene: 4. From germline, CDR1 is SGHDT and CDR2 YYEEEE. The CDR3 extends over 15 amino acids. This CDR3 is CASSVTGGPYNEQFF. CDR3 in DNA: TGTGCCAGCAGCGTGACAGGGGGTCCCTACAATGAGCAGTTCTTC.

The rearrangement joins TRBV18 to TRBJ1-4; D is unclear. This CDR3 is built from 15 residues. V was pared by 4 bases and J by 0 bases, with 9 bases between. The germline V gene has CDR1 KGHSH and CDR2 LQKENI. The CDR3 loop reads CASSRRDATNEKLFF. The CDR3 DNA reads as TGTGCCAGCTCACGACGGGATGCAACTAATGAAAAACTGTTTTTT.

Turning to this clone: The junction differs from germline at one of its ends, possibly a read error. The chain uses TRBV18 and TRBJ1-3; a weak D match, TRBD1 (6 bases). CDR1 KGHSH and CDR2 LQKENI come from the germline V gene. CDR3 length: 15 amino acids. The DNA of the CDR3 is TGTGCCAGCTCCCCACAGGGAAATCCTGGAAACACCATATATTTT. This translates into CASSPQGNPGNTIYF.